Sequencing of this T cell receptor beta chain was carried out in a study of molecular identifiers for immune sequencing clone quantification. Generation of bulk TCR libraries relied on previously described methods and listed TCR primers. TCRdb passed the PCR reads through MiXCR, listing each CDR3 protein once. Among 88,000 or so distinct CDR3 sequences, over 20% were seen once, and the ten largest hold more than 1%. This CDR3 contains 14 residues. The germline V gene encodes CDR1 PRHDT and CDR2 FYEKMQ (reference sequence). V was trimmed by 2 bases and J by 1 base, leaving 7 bases between them. This clonotype was detected ten times or more.

This receptor was taken from a human donor in good health. Some libraries in this study had Jurkat cell RNA spiked in. V usage is TRBV13 and J usage is TRBJ2-3, with D unclear. Sample: naive CD8+ T cells from blood, with Jurkat cell RNA spiked in. Subset: FACS-sorted CD8+CD4-CCR7+CD45RA+ naive T cells. The CDR3 loop reads CASSLQGGTDTQYF. The CDR3 DNA is TGTGCCAGCAGCTTACAAGGAGGCACAGATACGCAGTATTTT.